Listed below are T cell receptor beta chains from one sample, sequenced in a study of OX40 agonist ivuxolimab in advanced cancers. The method was immunoSEQ multiplex PCR; TCRdb's version includes in-frame clones alone and lacks a portion of them. Of more than 50,000 clones detected, roughly 89% appear once; the ten largest clones hold 12%. The sequenced sample was CD4+ or CD8+ T cells sorted from blood, obtained in a trial of the OX40 agonist ivuxolimab. All receptors derive from an adult with an advanced solid tumor such as melanoma, head and neck, liver or kidney cancer. The CDR3 runs from the conserved cysteine through the conserved F or W. A D gene is named only where the DNA matches it firmly.

- TRBJ2-7 TRBV29-1 CSVEDHEQYF TGCAGCGTTGAGGACCACGAGCAGTACTTC
- TRBJ1-5 TRBV5-1 CASSLGESRGNQPQHF TGCGCCAGCAGCTTGGGGGAATCCCGGGGCAATCAGCCCCAGCATTTT
- TRBJ2-2 TRBV28 CASSYRGQRNTGELFF TGTGCCAGCAGTTATCGGGGGCAAAGGAACACCGGGGAGCTGTTTTTT
- TRBJ1-3 TRBV11-2 CASSLNTGNTIYF TGTGCCAGCAGCTTGAACACTGGAAACACCATATATTTT
- TRBJ2-1 TRBV7-9 CASSSVGGTYNEQFF TGTGCCAGCAGCTCCGTAGGGGGTACTTACAATGAGCAGTTCTTC
- TRBJ2-3 TRBV19 CASSIERGTGTDTQYF TGTGCCAGTAGTATAGAACGCGGGACCGGCACAGATACGCAGTATTTT
- TRBJ2-3 TRBV27 CASSFLQPTGADTQYF TGTGCCAGCAGTTTCCTTCAGCCAACCGGGGCAGATACGCAGTATTTT
- TRBJ1-3 TRBV14 CASSQEWPLGNTIYF TGTGCCAGCAGCCAAGAATGGCCTCTCGGAAACACCATATATTTT
- TRBJ2-2 TRBV9 CASSVVSGELFF TGTGCCAGCAGCGTAGTATCCGGGGAGCTGTTTTTT
TRBD2 TRBJ2-7 TRBV29-1 CSVGTSGGSEQYF TGCAGCGTTGGGACTAGCGGGGGGTCCGAGCAGTACTTC
- TRBJ2-1 TRBV27 CASSLFNEQFF TGTGCCAGCAGTTTGTTCAATGAGCAGTTCTTC
- TRBJ2-1 TRBV28 CASSKLKHLYNEQFF TGTGCCAGCAGCAAATTAAAACACCTCTACAATGAGCAGTTCTTC
TRBD2 TRBJ2-7 TRBV2 CASSESSGGSYEQYF TGTGCCAGCAGTGAGTCCTCGGGGGGCTCCTACGAGCAGTACTTC
- TRBJ2-7 TRBV7-7 CASSHGISGEQYF TGTGCCAGCAGCCACGGAATTTCGGGTGAGCAGTACTTC
- TRBJ2-2 TRBV15 CATSRDRGTGELFF TGTGCCACCAGCAGAGATCGAGGAACCGGGGAGCTGTTTTTT
TRBD2 TRBJ2-1 TRBV14 CASSPRRLAGSFEQFF TGTGCCAGCAGCCCGAGGAGGCTAGCGGGAAGCTTTGAGCAGTTCTTC
- TRBJ2-4 TRBV30 CAWSDLVAKNIQYF TGTGCCTGGAGTGACCTTGTAGCCAAAAACATTCAGTACTTC
- TRBJ1-2 TRBV4-1 CASSQDRLDSYGYTF TGCGCCAGCAGCCAAGATCGGTTAGACAGCTATGGCTACACCTTC
TRBD1 TRBJ2-7 TRBV7-6 CASSHIYRGIYEQYF TGTGCCAGCAGCCACATATACAGGGGAATCTACGAGCAGTACTTC
- TRBJ2-3 TRBV5-1 CASSLEGGTDTQYF TGCGCCAGCAGCTTGGAGGGGGGCACAGATACGCAGTATTTT
TRBD2 TRBJ2-1 TRBV5-1 CASSVGLADYNEQFF TGCGCCAGCAGCGTGGGACTAGCGGATTACAATGAGCAGTTCTTC
TRBD1 TRBJ2-5 TRBV9 CASSVGETGEETQYF TGTGCCAGCAGCGTAGGTGAGACAGGGGAAGAGACCCAGTACTTC
- TRBJ1-3 TRBV4-1 CASSQDHLGDRGNTIYF TGCGCCAGCAGCCAAGATCACCTTGGGGACCGCGGAAACACCATATATTTT